A selection of T cell receptor beta chains follows, all from one sample in a study of T cell responses to AZD1222 COVID-19 vaccine. The data were produced by immunoSEQ multiplex PCR, yet TCRdb's version contains in-frame clones alone and is incomplete. Of 75,000 to 90,000 clones in the sample, approximately 80% are singletons; the top ten hold around a fifth. The sequencing here drew on peripheral blood, taken on day 0 of AZD1222 vaccination. The receptor set was obtained from an adult in good health. The CDR3 runs from the conserved cysteine through the conserved F or W. D genes are given only for firm matches. For some rows the clone size is stated as once, few or many, or as a class when expanded; others skip it.

j_call d_call v_call clone_size cdr3_nt cdr3_aa
TRBJ2-2 - TRBV5-1 - TGCGCCAGCAGCGTCGGACAGAACACCGGGGAGCTGTTTTTT CASSVGQNTGELFF
TRBJ2-1 TRBD2 TRBV18 - TGTGCCAGCTCACCGACTAGCGGGAGGGCCTCCTACAATGAGCAGTTCTTC CASSPTSGRASYNEQFF
TRBJ1-1 TRBD1 TRBV6-2/TRBV6-3 - TGTGCCAGCAGTTACTCGTTACAAGGGACAGGGGGACCTGAAGCTTTCTTT CASSYSLQGTGGPEAFF
TRBJ2-7 TRBD1 TRBV19 - TGTGCCAGTAGTCCCGGACAGGGAGCGCAGTACTTC CASSPGQGAQYF
TRBJ2-1 TRBD2 TRBV19 - TGTGCCAGTAGTATCGGCGGGAGACTATACAATGAGCAGTTCTTC CASSIGGRLYNEQFF
TRBJ2-3 TRBD2 TRBV29-1 once TGCAGCGCTGAAGCGGGAGAGGAGGATACGCAGTATTTT CSAEAGEEDTQYF
TRBJ2-2 TRBD1 TRBV5-1 - TGCGCCAGCAGCTTGCGACAGGGGGAGGTCGGGGAGCTGTTTTTT CASSLRQGEVGELFF
TRBJ1-2 - TRBV29-1 - TGCAGCGTTGCAGATCAGCGGCTGTATGGCTACACCTTC CSVADQRLYGYTF
TRBJ2-1 TRBD2 TRBV12-3/TRBV12-4 - TGTGCCAGCAGTTGGGGGGGAAATGAGCAGTTCTTC CASSWGGNEQFF
TRBJ2-5 - TRBV7-7 - TGTGCCAGCAGCCCTCCCGGGGAGACCCAGTACTTC CASSPPGETQYF
TRBJ1-4 TRBD1 TRBV2 - TGTGCCAGCAATCCCCTCCGGGACAGCCAGAAAGGGGCCGTGTTT CASNPLRDSQKGAVF
TRBJ1-2 TRBD1 TRBV28 - TGTGCCAGCAGCTGGGGGACAGGATATGGCTACACCTTC CASSWGTGYGYTF
TRBJ1-1 - TRBV6-5 - TGTGCCAGCAGTTACTTCGGGGGCAGGACTGAAGCTTTCTTT CASSYFGGRTEAFF
TRBJ2-1 TRBD2 TRBV5-1 - TGCGCCAGCAGCGGACTAGTGGGCGATGAGCAGTTCTTC CASSGLVGDEQFF
TRBJ2-1 - TRBV6-5 - TGTGCCAGCCGGAGGCAGCGGACGTACAATGAGCAGTTCTTC CASRRQRTYNEQFF
TRBJ1-6 - TRBV27 many TGTGCCAGCAGTTTTCCTCGACAGAATGGGGATTCACCCCTCCACTTT CASSFPRQNGDSPLHF
TRBJ2-6 - TRBV11-3 - TGTGCCAGCAGCCGTTCTGGGGCCAACGTCCTGACTTTC CASSRSGANVLTF
TRBJ2-7 - TRBV13 - TGTGCCAGCAGCTTAGAGTACGAGCAGTACTTC CASSLEYEQYF
TRBJ1-5 - TRBV28 - TGTGCCAGCAGGGAGGGAGGGAACAATCAGCCCCAGCATTTT CASREGGNNQPQHF
TRBJ1-1 - TRBV5-1 - TGCGCCAGCAGCTTCAGGGCTGGGGTGAACACTGAAGCTTTCTTT CASSFRAGVNTEAFF
TRBJ2-2 TRBD2 TRBV24-1 - TGTGCCACCAGTGATTTCCCCAGCGGGAGACGCACCGGGGAGCTGTTTTTT CATSDFPSGRRTGELFF
TRBJ2-1 - TRBV7-9 - TGTGCCAGCAGCCCCTCGGGCTATGGTGAGCAGTTCTTC CASSPSGYGEQFF